This TCR beta chain comes out of a study of OX40 agonist ivuxolimab in advanced cancers. Study as a whole: Clinicians treated patients with ivuxolimab, an agonistic anti-OX40 (CD134) antibody.

A remark on this clone: Its antigen is still unknown.

Study-level points and caveats: Clones of CD4+ and CD8+ blood T cells grew by week 6 at doses of 0.1 to 3.0 mg/kg. Partial responders at 0.1-3.0 mg/kg had among the lowest clonal expansion.

Deletions cut 1 base from V and 11 bases from J, with 29 bases between. This CDR3 has 18 residues. Germline CDR1 reads SGHDN; CDR2 reads FVKESK. TCRdb keeps only in-frame clones here, not all; method: immunoSEQ multiplex PCR. The sample includes about 46,000 clones, about 91% of them seen just once. The sequences come from CD4+ or CD8+ T cells sorted from blood, collected in a trial of the OX40 agonist ivuxolimab. This chain connects TRBV14 to TRBJ2-5; TRBD1 or TRBD2 may be the D gene (5 bases each). The TCR sequence derives from an adult with an advanced solid tumor such as melanoma, head and neck, liver or kidney cancer. The CDR3 coding sequence is TGTGCCAGCAGCCAAGCGAGCCGGGCGAGGAGTTGGGGCTGGGAGCAGTACTTC. Protein: CASSQASRARSWGWEQYF.